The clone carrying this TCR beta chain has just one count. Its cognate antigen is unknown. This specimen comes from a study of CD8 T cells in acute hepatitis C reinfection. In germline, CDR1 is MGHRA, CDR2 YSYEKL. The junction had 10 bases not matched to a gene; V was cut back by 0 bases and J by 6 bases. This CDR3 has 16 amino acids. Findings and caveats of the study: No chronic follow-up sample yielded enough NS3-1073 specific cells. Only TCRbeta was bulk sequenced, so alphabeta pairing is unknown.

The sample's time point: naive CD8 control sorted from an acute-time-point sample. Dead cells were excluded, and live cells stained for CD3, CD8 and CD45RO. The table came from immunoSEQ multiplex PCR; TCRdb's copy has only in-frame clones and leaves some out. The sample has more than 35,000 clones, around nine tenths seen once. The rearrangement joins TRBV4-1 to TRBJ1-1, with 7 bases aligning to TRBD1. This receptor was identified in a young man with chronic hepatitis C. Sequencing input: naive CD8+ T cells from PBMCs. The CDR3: CASSQDFVGGLSEAFF. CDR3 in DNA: TGCGCCAGCAGCCAAGATTTTGTAGGGGGCCTTTCTGAAGCTTTCTTT.